This T cell receptor beta chain derives from a study of T cell clonality in common variable immunodeficiency. Overall study results and limits: In common variable immunodeficiency, TCR beta chains reportedly carried fewer deletions and N-nucleotide insertions.

Data came from immunoSEQ multiplex PCR; TCRdb stores just in-frame clones and leaves some out. This sample has 25,000 to 35,000 clones and no singletons, with 2.5% to 3.5% in the ten largest. Blood samples were heparinized, 5 to 8 ml per donor. This clone was found many times. Its cognate antigen is unknown. The CDR3 goes on 3 residues after the read ends, and that part is filled in from the germline J gene. The germline V gene encodes CDR1 SEHNR and CDR2 FQNEAQ (reference sequence). The CDR3 consists of 13 residues. With 3 bases clipped from V and 4 bases from J, the junction kept 1 base outside the gene matches.

Sequences were obtained from peripheral blood mononuclear cells. The receptor was isolated from a human donor with common variable immunodeficiency. The J gene is TRBJ1-1, the V gene TRBV7-9, with 8 bases identical to TRBD1. The CDR3 bases that were read are TGTGCCAGCAGCTTTACAGGGGGCACTGAA. Translation gives CASSFTGGTE. The complete CDR3 protein is CASSFTGGTEAFF.